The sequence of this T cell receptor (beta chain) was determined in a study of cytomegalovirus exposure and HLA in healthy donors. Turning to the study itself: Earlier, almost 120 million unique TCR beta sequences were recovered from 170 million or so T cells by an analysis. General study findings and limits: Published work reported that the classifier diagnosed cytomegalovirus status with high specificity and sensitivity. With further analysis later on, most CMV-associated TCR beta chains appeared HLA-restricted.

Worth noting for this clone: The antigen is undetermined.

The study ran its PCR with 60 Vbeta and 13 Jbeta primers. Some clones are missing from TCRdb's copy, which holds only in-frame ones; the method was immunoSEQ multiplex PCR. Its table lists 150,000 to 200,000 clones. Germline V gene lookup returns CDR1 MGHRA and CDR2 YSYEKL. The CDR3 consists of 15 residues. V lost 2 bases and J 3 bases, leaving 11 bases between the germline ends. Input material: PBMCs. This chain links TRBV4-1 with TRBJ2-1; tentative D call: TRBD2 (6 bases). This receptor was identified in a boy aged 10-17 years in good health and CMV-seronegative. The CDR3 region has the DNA TGCGCCAGCAGCCAACTACTAGCCCTCTACAATGAGCAGTTCTTC. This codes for CASSQLLALYNEQFF.